The 29 T cell receptor beta chains below were found in one sample sequenced in a study of CD8+ T cells in alopecia areata. The sample's treatment: oral pan-JAK inhibitor, 5-10 mg twice daily. cDNA reverse transcribed from extracted RNA served as the sequencing template. The repertoire was sequenced with immunoSEQ multiplex PCR; TCRdb's copy has only in-frame clones and lacks some. The sample lists around 270,000 clones, 58% occurring once. This material consisted of CD4+ T cells sorted from blood, taken at week 24, from a patient treated with tofacitinib. These receptors were taken from a human donor with alopecia areata.

This clone was seen only a few times. The chain links TRBV4-1 to TRBJ2-2; TRBD2 aligns across 12 bases. Per germline, CDR1 MGHRA and CDR2 YSYEKL. The CDR3 has 16 amino acids. Trimming at V came to 1 base and at J to 3 bases, leaving 0 bases not matched to a gene. The CDR3 loop is CASSQGTSGDTGELFF. The CDR3 DNA reads as TGCGCCAGCAGCCAAGGGACTAGCGGGGACACCGGGGAGCTGTTTTTT.

The rearrangement joins TRBV25-1 to TRBJ1-3; 8 nucleotides line up with TRBD1. Germline V lookup: CDR1 MGHDK, CDR2 SYGVNS. The CDR3 length is 15 residues. V trimming: 3 bases; J trimming: 8 bases; junction bases outside the gene matches: 9. CDR3 region: CASSDWTGRGDTIYF. CDR3 nucleotide sequence: TGTGCCAGCAGTGACTGGACAGGGAGAGGTGACACCATATATTTT.

In its sample, this clone was seen a few times. This sequence joins TRBV19 and TRBJ2-3; TRBD1 matches at 8 bases. V dropped 8 bases and J dropped 4; count of bases not matched to a gene: 20. Per germline, CDR1 LNHDA and CDR2 SQIVND (reference sequence). This CDR3 is built from 18 residues. DNA of the CDR3: TGTGCCAGTGGGGGTTCAGCTAGACTCTCAGGGGGCGCAGATACGCAGTATTTT. It encodes CASGGSARLSGGADTQYF.

The rearrangement links TRBV30 to TRBJ2-2; the D gene is possibly TRBD2 (5 bases). Germline-derived CDR1 and CDR2 are GTSNPN and SVGIG (reference sequence). This CDR3 has 17 residues. Between the trimmed V and J ends, which lost 5 bases and 5 bases, there was a span of 24 bases. The CDR3 sequence is CAWSTHRGVRRTGELFF. The CDR3 DNA reads as TGTGCCTGGTCTACACACCGGGGAGTCAGACGGACCGGGGAGCTGTTTTTT.

The chain recombines TRBV29-1 with TRBJ2-1; D ambiguous. Trimming took off 4 bases at V and 6 bases at J, with 10 bases between the two ends. CDR1 is SQVTM and CDR2 is ANQGSEA in the germline V gene. This CDR3 comprises 12 residues. This chain's CDR3 is CSVVGLVNEQFF. The DNA of the CDR3 is TGCAGCGTTGTTGGTCTAGTCAATGAGCAGTTCTTC.

There are a few counts of this clone. The chain is built from TRBV4-2 and TRBJ1-5; tentatively, D is TRBD1 (6 bases). This CDR3 spans 14 amino acids. Trimming took off 4 bases at V and 3 bases at J, with 10 bases between the two ends. CDR1 and CDR2 (germline): LGHNA, YNFKEQ. This chain's CDR3 is CASSPSGVNQPQHF. CDR3 bases: TGTGCCAGCAGCCCATCAGGGGTCAATCAGCCCCAGCATTTT.

The chain joins TRBV2 to TRBJ2-5; TRBD2 matches at 7 bases. J was trimmed by 3 bases and V by 8 bases; bases with no gene match: 9. This CDR3 region has 14 residues. In germline, CDR1 is SNHLY, CDR2 FYNNEI. CDR3 residues: CASGRGVAEETQYF. CDR3 nucleotides: TGTGCCAGCGGGAGGGGAGTGGCAGAAGAGACCCAGTACTTC.

This clone occurred a few times. The chain has TRBV5-4 and TRBJ2-3; D remains unclear. This CDR3 is 12 amino acids long. The germline CDR1 and CDR2 sequences are SGHNT and YYREEE (reference sequence). V lost 4 bases and J 3 bases, leaving 6 bases between the germline ends. CDR3 DNA sequence: TGTGCCAGCAGCCGAAGGACAGATACGCAGTATTTT. Its translation is CASSRRTDTQYF.

This clone was found a few times. This sequence joins TRBV5-1 and TRBJ1-1, with TRBD1 matching over 8 bases. V was pared by 0 bases and J by 1 base, with 2 bases of the junction left unmatched. Germline V lookup: CDR1 SGHRS, CDR2 YFSETQ. The CDR3 totals 15 residues. CDR3 nucleotide sequence: TGCGCCAGCAGCTTGGGGGACAGGACGAACACTGAAGCTTTCTTT. It yields the protein CASSLGDRTNTEAFF.

V usage is TRBV29-1 and J usage is TRBJ2-1, with 8 bases identical to TRBD2. Trimming at V came to 6 bases and at J to 4 bases, leaving 8 bases not matched to a gene. There are 14 residues in the CDR3. CDR1 is SQVTM and CDR2 is ANQGSEA in the germline V gene. CDR3 sequence (DNA): TGCAGCGTGACCCTGACTAGCGAGTACAATGAGCAGTTCTTC. Translated, it gives CSVTLTSEYNEQFF.

The chain links TRBV5-5 to TRBJ2-5; 9 bases fit TRBD1. J lost 5 bases, V lost 4 bases, and 6 bases had no gene match. Germline V gene data show CDR1 as SGHKS and CDR2 as YYEKEE (reference sequence). This CDR3 is built from 14 residues. CDR3 bases: TGTGCCAGCAGCCCCGGACAGGGGAGGGAGACCCAGTACTTC. This translates into CASSPGQGRETQYF.

This chain joins TRBV5-1 and TRBJ2-3; 8 bases agree with TRBD2. The junction had 6 bases not matched to a gene; V was cut back by 0 bases and J by 6 bases. The CDR3 has 15 amino acids. CDR1 is SGHRS and CDR2 is YFSETQ in the germline V gene. In DNA, the CDR3 is TGCGCCAGCAGCTTGGCGGGGGGGGCCGAGGATACGCAGTATTTT. Protein: CASSLAGGAEDTQYF.

This clone was counted only a few times. V is TRBV10-3 and J is TRBJ2-3, with D possibly matching TRBD2 (5 bases). The CDR3 loop spans 16 amino acids. V shed 0 bases and J shed 2 bases, with 12 bases lying between them. Germline V gene lookup returns CDR1 ENHRY and CDR2 SYGVKD. The CDR3 DNA follows: TGTGCCATCAGTGAGTCGAGGGTTGGGATCACAGATACGCAGTATTTT. Protein: CAISESRVGITDTQYF.

The rearrangement joins TRBV4-2 to TRBJ2-7; no clear D. Trimming took 4 bases from V and 1 from J, leaving 17 bases between them. The CDR3 has 16 residues. CDR1 is LGHNA and CDR2 is YNFKEQ in the germline V gene. CDR3 DNA sequence: TGTGCCAGCAGCCCTCGGACGGGCGGAAGGTCCTACGAGCAGTACTTC. It is translated as CASSPRTGGRSYEQYF.

The chain combines TRBV4-3 with TRBJ2-7; D might be TRBD1 (6 bases). Germline assignment: CDR1 LGHNA and CDR2 YSLEER. The CDR3 covers 14 residues. Deletions cut 6 bases from V and 5 bases from J, with 17 bases between. CDR3 loop: CASSQKTGMDEQYF. The CDR3 coding sequence is TGCGCCAGCAGTCAAAAAACAGGGATGGACGAGCAGTACTTC.

The rearrangement links TRBV7-9 to TRBJ2-7, with D possibly matching TRBD1 (6 bases). The CDR3 consists of 15 residues. In germline, CDR1 is SEHNR, CDR2 FQNEAQ (reference sequence). Trimming took 5 bases from V and 0 from J, leaving 14 bases between them. The CDR3 is CASSARRDNSYEQYF. The CDR3 DNA sequence: TGTGCCAGCAGCGCCCGCCGGGACAACTCCTACGAGCAGTACTTC.

The rearrangement links TRBV10-3 to TRBJ2-7; 11 nucleotides agree with TRBD2. Germline V lookup: CDR1 ENHRY, CDR2 SYGVKD. The trim removed 10 bases at V and 6 bases at J, leaving 14 bases unmatched. The CDR3 extends over 15 amino acids. CDR3 residues: CASSSSGGSGLEQYF. In DNA form, the CDR3 reads TGTGCCAGCTCCTCTAGCGGGGGGTCGGGACTCGAGCAGTACTTC.

This chain uses TRBV5-1 with TRBJ2-3, with 9 bases matching TRBD2. V dropped 5 bases and J dropped 4; count of bases not matched to a gene: 5. The germline V gene has CDR1 SGHRS and CDR2 YFSETQ. CDR3 length equals 14 residues. The CDR3 sequence: CASREGLAADTQYF. The CDR3 region has the DNA TGCGCCAGCAGGGAGGGACTAGCCGCAGATACGCAGTATTTT.

Note on this clone: The sample holds other DNA sequences that translate to the same CDR3. The rearrangement links TRBV7-9 to TRBJ2-5, with D hard to call. CDR1 SEHNR and CDR2 FQNEAQ come from the germline V gene (reference sequence). Between the trimmed V and J ends, which lost 1 base and 4 bases, there was a span of 4 bases. This CDR3 is built from 12 residues. The CDR3 DNA follows: TGTGCCAGCAGCTTAGTATCAGAGACCCAGTACTTC. It encodes CASSLVSETQYF.

This clone was counted between two and nine times. The V and J genes are TRBV29-1 and TRBJ2-3; D is uncertain. Germline lookup yields CDR1 SQVTM and CDR2 ANQGSEA. V was pared by 4 bases and J by 3 bases, with 14 bases between. There are 14 residues in the CDR3. The CDR3 DNA reads TGCAGCGTTGGTCCTGCAACTCCAACAGATACGCAGTATTTT. Translated, it gives CSVGPATPTDTQYF.

This chain uses TRBV7-9 with TRBJ2-7; D is possibly TRBD1 or TRBD2 (5 bases each). Germline-derived CDR1 and CDR2 are SEHNR and FQNEAQ (reference sequence). V was shortened by 5 bases and J by 2 bases, with 10 bases between the two germline ends. The CDR3 consists of 13 residues. CDR3 sequence (DNA): TGTGCCAGCAGCCGCGAGGGACCCTACGAGCAGTACTTC. This sequence encodes CASSREGPYEQYF. The full variable domain, with the rest looked up from reference TRBV7-9 and TRBJ2-7, is DTGVSQNPRHKITKRGQNVTFRCDPISEHNRLYWYRQTLGQGPEFLTYFQNEAQLEKSRLLSDRFSAERPKGSFSTLEIQRTEQGDSAMYLCASSREGPYEQYFGPGTRLTVT.

The chain is built from TRBV2 and TRBJ1-6; 8 bases line up with TRBD1. Germline trimming cut 5 bases from V and 8 bases from J; bases unmatched to any gene: 8. From germline, CDR1 is SNHLY and CDR2 FYNNEI. The CDR3 loop spans 15 amino acids. CDR3 protein: CASSYLEQGDSPLHF. In DNA, the CDR3 is TGTGCCAGCAGTTACCTTGAACAGGGGGATTCACCCCTCCACTTT.

This clone occurred a few times. The rearrangement uses TRBV5-1 and TRBJ1-5; no firm D call. CDR1 and CDR2 from the germline V gene are SGHRS and YFSETQ. This CDR3 spans 14 amino acids. V lost 0 bases and J lost 8, with 12 bases in between. This chain's CDR3 is CASSLVAGDKPQHF. The CDR3 nucleotides are TGCGCCAGCAGCTTGGTAGCAGGAGACAAGCCCCAGCATTTT.

The J gene is TRBJ2-2, the V gene TRBV5-1, with a tentative D call TRBD1 (5 bases). Germline loops: CDR1 SGHRS, CDR2 YFSETQ. V was trimmed by 5 bases and J by 1 base, leaving 9 bases between them. This CDR3 comprises 14 residues. The CDR3 loop reads CASRGAMNTGELFF. In DNA form, the CDR3 reads TGCGCCAGCAGAGGGGCAATGAACACCGGGGAGCTGTTTTTT.

Only a few counts were recorded for this clone. This chain uses TRBV5-4 with TRBJ1-5; unclear D gene. The CDR3 consists of 12 residues. CDR1 is SGHNT, CDR2 YYREEE, per germline (reference sequence). Trimming cost V 2 bases and J 3 bases, with 3 bases left between them. The CDR3 is CASSFHNQPQHF. In DNA, the CDR3 is TGTGCCAGCAGCTTCCACAATCAGCCCCAGCATTTT.

The chain uses TRBV6-5 and TRBJ2-2, with D perhaps matching TRBD1 (5 bases). V lost 3 bases, J lost 5 bases, and 16 bases lay in between. Germline V lookup: CDR1 MNHEY, CDR2 SVGAGI. CDR3 length equals 16 residues. CDR3 sequence: CASSYYSGHRTGELFF. The DNA of the CDR3 is TGTGCCAGCAGTTATTACTCAGGACACCGGACCGGGGAGCTGTTTTTT.

This clone was observed a few times. The rearrangement joins TRBV28 to TRBJ1-2; unclear D gene. Trimming took 5 bases from V and 4 from J, leaving 8 bases between them. CDR1 MDHEN and CDR2 SYDVKM come from the germline V gene. The CDR3 totals 12 residues. CDR3 in DNA: TGTGCCAGCAGTACTCAACTCTATGGCTACACCTTC. Translation gives CASSTQLYGYTF.

This chain connects TRBV30 to TRBJ1-3; D gene uncertain. The V end was cut by 2 bases, the J end by 3 bases, with 11 bases between. The CDR3 sequence is 14 residues long. Germline V gene data show CDR1 as GTSNPN and CDR2 as SVGIG (reference sequence). Here the CDR3 DNA reads TGTGCCTGGAGTACGGGCGGGCATGGAAACACCATATATTTT. Amino acid sequence: CAWSTGGHGNTIYF. Full variable domain (outside the CDR3, taken from reference TRBV30 and TRBJ1-3): SQTIHQWPATLVQPVGSPLSLECTVEGTSNPNLYWYRQAAGRGLQLLFYSVGIGQISSEVPQNLSASRPQDRQFILSSKKLLLSDSGFYLCAWSTGGHGNTIYFGEGSWLTVV.

The chain carries TRBV30 and TRBJ2-4; D not certain. The CDR3 is made up of 12 amino acids. CDR1 and CDR2 (germline): GTSNPN, SVGIG (reference sequence). Trimming shortened V by 0 bases and J by 5 bases, and 5 bases separated the two germline ends. The CDR3 bases are TGTGCCTGGAGTGTAACGGAAAACATTCAGTACTTC. Protein: CAWSVTENIQYF.